The sequence of this T cell receptor (beta chain) was determined in a study of T-cell reconstitution after alpha-beta-depleted transplantation in children. Overall study findings and caveats: Recipient T cells and thymic progenitors that survived were the source of the high TCRbeta diversity seen at day 60 in some patients. Where alpha-beta T cells came from about two months after transplant was reportedly several hundred expanded graft clones. Diversity and T-cell counts at one year after transplant derived mostly from new T cells.

A note on this clonotype: Its antigen remains unidentified.

The junction had 12 bases not matched to a gene; V was cut back by 11 bases and J by 11 bases. Germline lookup yields CDR1 MDHEN and CDR2 SYDVKM. The CDR3 is 12 amino acids. The library targeted TCRbeta and was prepared with unique molecular identifiers. MiXCR, applied by TCRdb to the PCR reads, yields one record per CDR3 protein. The sample holds about 300,000 distinct CDR3 sequences; 10% are singletons and the top ten take 7.5%. The receptor was derived from a boy under two years old with acute myeloid leukemia, due to receive a stem cell transplant. The genes are TRBV28 and TRBJ1-1; 9 bases are a match to TRBD1. Material: PBMCs, obtained before TCRalphabeta/CD19-depleted stem cell transplant. The DNA for the CDR3 is TGTGCCTGTTTGACAGGGGGAGTGTTCGCTTTCTTT. Translated: CACLTGGVFAFF.